A selection of T cell receptor beta chains follows, all from one sample in a study of shared clonotypes between healthy human individuals. Using immunoSEQ multiplex PCR, the repertoire was profiled, and TCRdb retains in-frame clones only, with some absent. The profile shows 330,000 or so clones, around 72% of them singletons. Sequenced: memory CD4+ T cells sorted from blood. The receptors were sampled from a young man in good health. Both conserved end residues are part of each CDR3. The D gene is left open where the match is weak. Size tells how often a clone was seen (once, few, many) or the class of an expanded clone, and some rows leave it out.

.	.	TRBV10-2	TRBJ2-3	TGCGCCAGCAGTGATCCGGGCGGCGGGAGAGGGGGAAACACAGATACGCAGTATTTT	CASSDPGGGRGGNTDTQYF
few	TRBD2	TRBV7-2	TRBJ2-2	TGTGCCAGCAGGGTAGCGGGAGGGAAAACCGGGGAGCTGTTTTTT	CASRVAGGKTGELFF
.	.	TRBV5-4	TRBJ2-5	TGTGCCAGCAGCTTGGATTCGAAAGAGACCCAGTACTTC	CASSLDSKETQYF
.	TRBD1	TRBV28	TRBJ1-2	TGTGCCAGCAGGATAGGGGGCGAGGAATATAACTATGGCTACACCTTC	CASRIGGEEYNYGYTF
.	.	TRBV4-2	TRBJ2-1	TGTGCCAGCAGCCAAGCTCAGACCACCACCAATGAGCAGTTCTTC	CASSQAQTTTNEQFF
many	.	TRBV6-1	TRBJ2-7	TGTGCCAGCCGGAGGGCCAGGGTCTACGAGCAGTACTTC	CASRRARVYEQYF
.	.	TRBV9	TRBJ2-3	TGTGCCAGCAGCGTAGGGGGGAGCGCAGATACGCAGTATTTT	CASSVGGSADTQYF
.	TRBD1	TRBV28	TRBJ2-2	TGTGCCAGCAGCACGACAGGGGGCGCCGGGGAGCTGTTTTTT	CASSTTGGAGELFF
.	TRBD1	TRBV5-1	TRBJ2-7	TGCGCCAGCAACCCGGGACAGGGGCCCTACGAGCAGTACTTC	CASNPGQGPYEQYF
.	.	TRBV28	TRBJ1-2	TGTGCCAGCAGTTTATCCCCGGGGGCAGGCTATGGCTACACCTTC	CASSLSPGAGYGYTF
.	.	TRBV19	TRBJ2-7	TGTGCCACCCAAGACAAGAACTACGAGCAGTACTTC	CATQDKNYEQYF
.	.	TRBV19	TRBJ1-2	TGTGCCAGTAGTGAACGGCCGAACTATGGCTACACCTTC	CASSERPNYGYTF
.	TRBD2	TRBV5-4	TRBJ2-5	TGTGCCAGCAGCTTTGGAGGGAGGGCCCTGGAGACCCAGTACTTC	CASSFGGRALETQYF
.	TRBD1	TRBV2	TRBJ2-3	TGTGCCAGCAGTGAGAGGGGGCACGCAGATACGCAGTATTTT	CASSERGHADTQYF
few	.	TRBV5-1	TRBJ2-7	TGCGCCAGCAGCGATTCCTACGAGCAGTACTTC	CASSDSYEQYF
.	TRBD1	TRBV14	TRBJ1-2	TGTGCCAGCAGCATTTCAACCGGGACAGTCTATGGCTACACCTTC	CASSISTGTVYGYTF
.	TRBD2	TRBV11-2	TRBJ2-5	TGTGCCAGCGGGGGAGGGTCCCGGGAGACCCAGTACTTC	CASGGGSRETQYF
.	.	TRBV10-1	TRBJ2-7	TGCGCCAGCAGTAGGGACGTTACAAGCGAGCAGTACTTC	CASSRDVTSEQYF
.	TRBD1	TRBV27	TRBJ2-1	TGTGCCACTCCTGCCCGGGACAGGGTCCGAAATGAGCAGTTCTTC	CATPARDRVRNEQFF
many	TRBD1	TRBV15	TRBJ2-7	TGTGCCACCAGCTCTCGACAGGGGCCCTACGAGCAGTACTTC	CATSSRQGPYEQYF
few	.	TRBV18	TRBJ1-2	TGTGCCAGCTCGGAACAGGGATGGGATGGCTACACCTTC	CASSEQGWDGYTF
few	.	TRBV20-1	TRBJ2-7	TGCAGTGCCTTAGGTTCCGAGCAGTACTTC	CSALGSEQYF
.	TRBD1	TRBV15	TRBJ1-2	TGTGCCACCAGCAGACACCGATGGACAGGGGCGAATGGCTACACCTTC	CATSRHRWTGANGYTF
.	TRBD1	TRBV2	TRBJ2-1	TGTGCCAGCAGTCCCGACAGGGGTGAGCAGTTCTTC	CASSPDRGEQFF